This is a list of T cell receptor beta chains from one sample in a study of blood T cell repertoires in COVID-19. Data came from immunoSEQ multiplex PCR; TCRdb stores just in-frame clones and leaves some out. The sample shows over 150,000 clones, 84% of them seen only once. The specimen was peripheral blood. These TCRs come from a young man with active or convalescent COVID-19. CDR3s include the opening cysteine and the closing phenylalanine or tryptophan. Fields, in order: J gene, V gene, D gene, clone size, CDR3 DNA, CDR3 protein. D genes are given only for firm matches. For some rows the clone size is stated as once, few or many, or as a class when expanded; others skip it.

J gene: TRBJ2-4
V gene: TRBV19
D gene: TRBD2
clone size: -
CDR3 DNA: TGTGCCAGTAGTATTCTAGCGGGAGGGCGCATTCAGTACTTC
CDR3 protein: CASSILAGGRIQYF

J gene: TRBJ2-3
V gene: TRBV7-2
D gene: TRBD2
clone size: -
CDR3 DNA: TGTGCCAGCAGTTGGACTAGCGGCACAGATACGCAGTATTTT
CDR3 protein: CASSWTSGTDTQYF

J gene: TRBJ2-1
V gene: TRBV11-2
D gene: -
clone size: -
CDR3 DNA: TGTGCCAGCAGCTCCTCCGCGGGGCACTCCTACAATGAGCAGTTCTTC
CDR3 protein: CASSSSAGHSYNEQFF

J gene: TRBJ1-1
V gene: TRBV10-3
D gene: -
clone size: -
CDR3 DNA: TGTGCCATCAGTGAGTTCGCGGGGGACACTGAAGCTTTCTTT
CDR3 protein: CAISEFAGDTEAFF

J gene: TRBJ2-3
V gene: TRBV14
D gene: -
clone size: -
CDR3 DNA: TGTGCCAGCAGCCAAGATAGGTGGGTTTGTGGGAGGAGAACGCAGTATTTT
CDR3 protein: CASSQDRWVCGRRTQYF

J gene: TRBJ2-1
V gene: TRBV11-2
D gene: TRBD1
clone size: -
CDR3 DNA: TGTGCCAGCAGCTCACGGGACAGGCCGGCCTACAATGAGCAGTTCTTC
CDR3 protein: CASSSRDRPAYNEQFF

J gene: TRBJ2-3
V gene: TRBV5-4
D gene: TRBD2
clone size: -
CDR3 DNA: TGTGCCAGCAGCTTGGCACTAGCGGGAGTGGGGACCGCAGATACGCAGTATTTT
CDR3 protein: CASSLALAGVGTADTQYF

J gene: TRBJ2-3
V gene: TRBV5-1
D gene: TRBD2
clone size: -
CDR3 DNA: TGCGCCAGCAGCCCCCTGGGACTAGCGGGGGGTGCAGGCACAGATACGCAGTATTTT
CDR3 protein: CASSPLGLAGGAGTDTQYF

J gene: TRBJ1-6
V gene: TRBV29-1
D gene: -
clone size: -
CDR3 DNA: TGCAGCGTTGATTCAGGGGATAATTCACCCCTCCACTTT
CDR3 protein: CSVDSGDNSPLHF

J gene: TRBJ2-7
V gene: TRBV4-1
D gene: -
clone size: -
CDR3 DNA: TGCGCCAGCAGCCCCGGACAGACTTACGAGCAGTACTTC
CDR3 protein: CASSPGQTYEQYF

J gene: TRBJ2-1
V gene: TRBV2
D gene: -
clone size: -
CDR3 DNA: TGTGCCAGCAGTGAAGTGAACTACAACAATGAGCAGTTCTTC
CDR3 protein: CASSEVNYNNEQFF

J gene: TRBJ1-2
V gene: TRBV7-3
D gene: -
clone size: -
CDR3 DNA: TGTGCCAGCAGCTTAAGCAGGGGCAGTGGCTACACCTTC
CDR3 protein: CASSLSRGSGYTF

J gene: TRBJ1-1
V gene: TRBV19
D gene: TRBD1
clone size: -
CDR3 DNA: TGTGCCAGTAGTATAGGGGGGACAGGGGGCACTGAAGCTTTCTTT
CDR3 protein: CASSIGGTGGTEAFF

J gene: TRBJ2-1
V gene: TRBV29-1
D gene: TRBD2
clone size: -
CDR3 DNA: TGCAGCGTTGAGTCTAGCGGGAGTTACAATGAGCAGTTCTTC
CDR3 protein: CSVESSGSYNEQFF

J gene: TRBJ2-7
V gene: TRBV12-3/TRBV12-4
D gene: TRBD1
clone size: -
CDR3 DNA: TGTGCCAGCAGTCTCGGACAGGTCTACGAGCAGTACTTC
CDR3 protein: CASSLGQVYEQYF

J gene: TRBJ2-1
V gene: TRBV6-1
D gene: TRBD1
clone size: -
CDR3 DNA: TGTGCCAGCAGTGAGGGACAGGGATCGGATGAGCAGTTCTTC
CDR3 protein: CASSEGQGSDEQFF

J gene: TRBJ2-1
V gene: TRBV5-4
D gene: TRBD2
clone size: -
CDR3 DNA: TGTGCCAGCAGCTTTAAAACGACTAGCGGGAGTGGTAATGAGCAGTTCTTC
CDR3 protein: CASSFKTTSGSGNEQFF

J gene: TRBJ1-1
V gene: TRBV6-2/TRBV6-3
D gene: TRBD1
clone size: -
CDR3 DNA: TGTGCCAGCAGTCAGCCTACCAGGGGGAGGAACACTGAAGCTTTCTTT
CDR3 protein: CASSQPTRGRNTEAFF

J gene: TRBJ2-7
V gene: TRBV5-1
D gene: TRBD2
clone size: -
CDR3 DNA: TGCGCCAGCAGCATGAGCGGGGGGGCTTCCTCCTACGAGCAGTACTTC
CDR3 protein: CASSMSGGASSYEQYF

J gene: TRBJ1-1
V gene: TRBV2
D gene: TRBD1
clone size: -
CDR3 DNA: TGTGCCAGCAGTGAAAACAGGGGGTACACTGAAGCTTTCTTT
CDR3 protein: CASSENRGYTEAFF

J gene: TRBJ1-4
V gene: TRBV7-9
D gene: -
clone size: -
CDR3 DNA: TGTGCCAGCAGCCGAAATCCCTCGAGGGCAACTAATGAAAAACTGTTTTTT
CDR3 protein: CASSRNPSRATNEKLFF

J gene: TRBJ2-1
V gene: TRBV5-4
D gene: -
clone size: -
CDR3 DNA: TGTGCCAGCAGCGCTCCCGAGGGGGTAGTTGGTGAGCAGTTCTTC
CDR3 protein: CASSAPEGVVGEQFF

J gene: TRBJ2-1
V gene: TRBV19
D gene: -
clone size: -
CDR3 DNA: TGTGCCAGTAGTTTACAGGGTATCGGCGAGCAGTTCTTC
CDR3 protein: CASSLQGIGEQFF

J gene: TRBJ2-7
V gene: TRBV19
D gene: -
clone size: few
CDR3 DNA: TGTGCCAGTAGTAAGACACAATACGAGCAGTACTTC
CDR3 protein: CASSKTQYEQYF

J gene: TRBJ1-1
V gene: TRBV14
D gene: TRBD1
clone size: -
CDR3 DNA: TGTGCCAGCAGCCAACTGACAGGGGTGAACACTGAAGCTTTCTTT
CDR3 protein: CASSQLTGVNTEAFF

J gene: TRBJ2-7
V gene: TRBV28
D gene: -
clone size: -
CDR3 DNA: TGTGCCAGCAGAACCACAGAGTACGAGCAGTACTTC
CDR3 protein: CASRTTEYEQYF

J gene: TRBJ1-5
V gene: TRBV7-9
D gene: TRBD1
clone size: few
CDR3 DNA: TGTGCCAGCAGCGCACAGGGGGCTAATCAGCCCCAGCATTTT
CDR3 protein: CASSAQGANQPQHF

J gene: TRBJ2-7
V gene: TRBV12-3/TRBV12-4
D gene: -
clone size: once
CDR3 DNA: TGTGCCAGCAGTTTCGCGGCTACCTACGAGCAGTACTTC
CDR3 protein: CASSFAATYEQYF

J gene: TRBJ1-2
V gene: TRBV7-9
D gene: TRBD1
clone size: -
CDR3 DNA: TGTGCCAGCAGCTTAGCGGAGTTGAGGGGGCAAGATGGCTACACCTTC
CDR3 protein: CASSLAELRGQDGYTF

J gene: TRBJ2-3
V gene: TRBV5-1
D gene: TRBD2
clone size: -
CDR3 DNA: TGCGCCAGCAGCTTGGAGCCCGGACTAGCGGGGGTCACAGATACGCAGTATTTT
CDR3 protein: CASSLEPGLAGVTDTQYF

J gene: TRBJ1-6
V gene: TRBV7-9
D gene: -
clone size: -
CDR3 DNA: TGTGCCAGCAGCTTAGAGTTAGGAGGGTACTCCTATAATTCACCCCTCCACTTT
CDR3 protein: CASSLELGGYSYNSPLHF

J gene: TRBJ2-2
V gene: TRBV29-1
D gene: TRBD2
clone size: -
CDR3 DNA: TGCAGCGTTGAGGGGGCTAGCGGGAGGGAAAACACCGGGGAGCTGTTTTTT
CDR3 protein: CSVEGASGRENTGELFF

J gene: TRBJ2-1
V gene: TRBV4-1
D gene: -
clone size: few
CDR3 DNA: TGCGCCAGCAGCCAATCTCCCCTGACAGGAAGTTCCCCCCACAATGAGCAGTTCTTC
CDR3 protein: CASSQSPLTGSSPHNEQFF

J gene: TRBJ1-5
V gene: TRBV6-4
D gene: -
clone size: -
CDR3 DNA: TGTGCCAGCAGTGACTCCCGGGACTCCTGGAAGCCCCAGCATTTT
CDR3 protein: CASSDSRDSWKPQHF

J gene: TRBJ1-2
V gene: TRBV2
D gene: TRBD1
clone size: -
CDR3 DNA: TGTGCCAGAGGGGACAGCTATGGCTACACCTTC
CDR3 protein: CARGDSYGYTF

J gene: TRBJ2-7
V gene: TRBV29-1
D gene: TRBD2
clone size: -
CDR3 DNA: TGCAGCGTTGATGGGCTAGCGGGGGGATACGAGCAGTACTTC
CDR3 protein: CSVDGLAGGYEQYF

J gene: TRBJ1-1
V gene: TRBV11-2
D gene: -
clone size: -
CDR3 DNA: TGTGCCAGCAGCTATAGCACTGAAGCTTTCTTT
CDR3 protein: CASSYSTEAFF

J gene: TRBJ2-2
V gene: TRBV6-2/TRBV6-3
D gene: TRBD1
clone size: once
CDR3 DNA: TGTGCCAGCAGTTCCGGGGGACAGGGGGCCGGGGAGCTGTTTTTT
CDR3 protein: CASSSGGQGAGELFF

J gene: TRBJ2-5
V gene: TRBV7-7
D gene: -
clone size: -
CDR3 DNA: TGTGCTAGCAGCTTGAGCGGGTCGGAGACCCAGTACTTC
CDR3 protein: CASSLSGSETQYF

J gene: TRBJ2-3
V gene: TRBV7-2
D gene: -
clone size: -
CDR3 DNA: TGTGCCAGCAGCTTAGTGGGCATAGGAGATACGCAGTATTTT
CDR3 protein: CASSLVGIGDTQYF

J gene: TRBJ1-1
V gene: TRBV7-9
D gene: -
clone size: -
CDR3 DNA: TGTGCCGCTGGAGGAATGAACACTGAAGCTTTCTTT
CDR3 protein: CAAGGMNTEAFF

J gene: TRBJ2-7
V gene: TRBV20-1
D gene: -
clone size: -
CDR3 DNA: TGCAGTGTGGGGGCGGACGAGCAGTACTTC
CDR3 protein: CSVGADEQYF

J gene: TRBJ2-1
V gene: TRBV7-2
D gene: TRBD1
clone size: -
CDR3 DNA: TGTGCCAGCAGCTTCGACAGGGGCGATGAGCAGTTCTTC
CDR3 protein: CASSFDRGDEQFF

J gene: TRBJ2-1
V gene: TRBV11-1
D gene: -
clone size: -
CDR3 DNA: TGTGCCAGCAGCGCCCCGGGGGCCCGGGGGGACAATGAGCAGTTCTTC
CDR3 protein: CASSAPGARGDNEQFF

J gene: TRBJ1-1
V gene: TRBV5-1
D gene: TRBD1
clone size: few
CDR3 DNA: TGCGCCAGCAGCGATGACAGGGTGATAACTGAAGCTTTCTTT
CDR3 protein: CASSDDRVITEAFF